This T cell receptor (beta chain) derives from a study of CD4 T cells in relation to SARS-CoV-2 and coronaviruses listed by TCRdb under 2021. About the investigation overall: In the ViraFEST assay, PBMCs were grown with antigen for around nine days, and TCR beta CDR3s were then sequenced to identify antigen-specific clonal expansions. Across all 12 patients in the convalescent cohort, the median age was 38.5 years, with a range of about 21 to 80 years. Among the approximately 12 convalescent patients, 8 males and 4 females were included, and two of the subjects were Hispanic. HLA restriction was mapped for shared crossreactive spike epitopes using patient-derived lymphoblastoid cell lines. Memory CD4+ T cell crossreactivity between SARS-CoV-2 and common cold coronavirus spike proteins was assessed at the TCR clonotype level in the study. Samples from a few pre-COVID donors and the naive versus memory experiments were sequenced with the Adaptive Biotechnologies TCR-sequencing kit; other data were Illumina-based. For other donors in the study, expansion assays were sequenced with a different, Illumina-based TCR-beta assay. Study-wide findings and limitations: In roughly two thirds of donors, memory CD4+ clonotypes turned up that crossrecognized SARS-CoV-2 and at least one common cold coronavirus spike. Pre-pandemic and post-infection samples were not both contributed by any donor, so tracing of the source of pre-existing responses was limited. Since the crossreactivity analysis centred on spike protein, crossreactivity against other viral proteins was not assessed. Sequencing naive versus memory cells indicated that the assay picks up memory recall responses, not primary responses primed during culture. Compared with monoreactive clones, crossreactive clones had significantly weaker SARS-CoV-2-driven expansion, a result consistent with antigenic imprinting. Small numbers of patients and of tested TCRs were a limitation of the study.

CDR1 is given as LNHNV and CDR2 as YYDKDF, both from the germline V gene (reference sequence). V drops 0 bases and J drops 4 bases, leaving 7 bases in between. Including the terminal cysteine and phenylalanine, the CDR3 comprises 14 residues. The only DNA kept is the CDR3, 42 bases in frame from the first base. Turning to this clone: The specificity of this receptor is unknown. One base away there is no much larger clone; base qualities are not given.

Naive and memory CD4+ T cells were separated from cryopreserved PBMCs through CD4 enrichment, which was followed by EasySep naive CD4+ T cell enrichment. Sorted naive or memory CD4+ T cells (10^5) were cultured 1:1 with T cell-depleted PBMCs and CEF peptides for around 9 days. In general, every peptide culture condition was set up in three replicate wells. Ficoll-Paque PLUS gradient centrifugation was used to isolate PBMCs from either whole blood or leukapheresis product. The PBMCs went either fresh into the expansion assay or into cryopreservation at -140 degrees C. The QIAamp Micro DNA Kit was used to extract genomic DNA from the CD4+ T cells. CEF-cultured naive and memory CD4+ T cell DNA received survey-level immunoSEQ TCR-beta sequencing. Per the source publication's procedure: Preprocessing removed nonproductive sequences and CDR3s not starting with C, not ending with F or W, or shorter than 7 amino acids. Antigen-specific clonotypes were called with the MANAFEST web app, based on expansion relative to reference and other culture wells. A clone was considered positive if significant expansion relative to the reference culture was observed in 2 of 3 replicate wells at an FDR below 0.05. Positive clones also required significant expansion versus all other tandem wells and an odds ratio above 5. Cultured and uncultured naive and memory CD4+ repertoires were searched for previously identified spike- and CEF-reactive CDR3s. CDR3 homology was quantified as pairwise Levenshtein distance, calculated with the stringdist R package after three terminal residues were trimmed from each end. The table was pulled from immuneACCESS by TCRdb, which kept in-frame rearrangements only. Such tables lose some clones; where checked, under half of the loss comes from unresolved V genes, and the rest has no known cause. That table supplies the V and J calls and clone size; D and trimming were determined from the DNA. The sample data list about 36,000 clones, and about three quarters of these were observed just once. The ten most abundant clones make up less than 3% of the sample.

The rearranged chain carries TRBV15 and TRBJ1-5, with the D gene not clear enough to name. Sequencing used memory CD4+ T cells from PBMCs, cultured in vitro. Sample cell subset or site, as interpreted from the label and publication: memory (non-naive) CD4+ T cells. The receptor's source is an adult with COVID-19. The CDR3 corresponds to CATSRDRGNQPQHF. The nucleotide sequence reads as follows: TGTGCCACCAGCAGAGACCGAGGAAATCAGCCCCAGCATTTT.